The sequence of this T cell receptor beta chain was determined in a study of shared clonotypes between healthy human individuals (dated by TCRdb to about 2020). With respect to the entire study: The cohort comprised a couple of women and three men aged 18 to 49 years. For each donor, CD4 naive and CD4 memory were each run on three plates, CD8 naive on two plates, and CD8 memory on one plate. To estimate repertoire size and how much clonotypes are shared between individuals, the study performed deep sequencing of blood TCR repertoires from about five healthy adults. To increase sequencing depth and limit assay-specific biases, TCR repertoire library preparation and sequencing were carried out by different laboratories using diverse techniques. Per donor, leukapheresis produced somewhere between about 0.94 and 9 billion PBMCs. General findings and caveats noted by the study authors: Incomplete sequencing was indicated by rarefaction of sorted-subset datasets, despite the large sequencing depth. Sharing across a few donors was observed for 5% to 6.5% of naive CD4, less than 4% of naive CD8, 2.3% of memory CD4, and around 0.44% of memory CD8 clonotypes. Pairwise subsampling indicated that sequencing depth was expected to affect the degree of clonotype sharing among donors. Sampling was limited to blood, and TCR repertoires in tissue likely differ from TCR repertoires in blood. Compared with non-shared clonotypes, the clonotypes found in all four sorted-subset donors had higher generation probabilities. Because the study included a small number of donors, the genetic and exposure-history diversity represented was limited. Naive subsets generally had larger estimated clonotype richness than memory subsets did.

Using the deep immunoSEQ assay, TCR CDR3 regions were amplified from genomic DNA by multiplex PCR. Extracted genomic DNA from each cell subset was distributed evenly across all wells of several immunoSEQ 96-well plates, and each plate was treated as a replicate. For sorted subsets, roughly 190 ng of genomic DNA, equivalent to around 29,000 T cell genomes, went into each replicate PCR. The purified libraries were quantified using a Qubit 3.0 fluorometer, sized with a Bioanalyzer 2100, and then quantified again using the KAPA Library Quantification kit. Every immunoSEQ 96-well plate was sequenced on a separate single-read 150-cycle Illumina NextSeq 550 flow cell. The paper's data handling went like this. Because the immunoSEQ output held only junctional sequences and lacked quality scores, the filtering could not match the filtering applied to full-length reads. Sequences were annotated with PyIR, a Python wrapper for IgBLAST v1.9, and V/J genes and CDR3 were assigned using IMGT germline references. Reads were filtered out if the reads had weak V/J assignments (E-value above 1e-6), no CDR3, stop codons, out-of-frame junctions, or ambiguous translated residues. V3J clonotypes were defined as sequences sharing an identical inferred V gene, J gene, and CDR3 amino acid sequence. Percentage overlap between repertoires was computed as shared unique clonotypes divided by the size of the smaller repertoire. Richness of each repertoire was evaluated using RTK rarefaction, the Chao1 estimator, and Recon v2.1 estimates of unobserved clonotypes. Generation probabilities for all TCRbeta clonotypes obtained by the gDNA method from four donors were computed using OLGA. What TCRdb holds here is the immuneACCESS table cut down to in-frame rearrangements. Part of the clones is not present; checked against another copy, under half of the missing clones reflect an unresolved V gene, and the others are unexplained. V and J calls and clone size follow that table, whereas D and trimming were derived from the DNA. The sample profile shows 550,000 to 750,000 clones; just over 90% of them were found once. 20% to 25% of the sample rests with the top ten.

Notes on this clone: The specificity of this receptor is unknown. The record has no base qualities; no much larger clone is one base away. The sample has other DNA sequences that encode this CDR3 too.

The CDR3 measures 14 amino acids from cysteine to phenylalanine. CDR3 DNA is the only sequence kept; it has 42 bases, read in frame from the first base. Via the germline V gene, CDR1 is SGHRS and CDR2 YFSETQ. V lost 4 bases and J lost 2 bases, and the count of bases not matched to a germline gene is 4. For the CD8 naive samples, CD45RO-negative cells were positively selected for CCR7, yielding a CD45RA+CCR7+ population from which TemRA cells were excluded. Healthy HIV-negative adults with no recently reported acute infections or vaccinations were included as donors. Every donor was a Caucasian adult living in Nashville, Tennessee, USA. Blood was collected by leukapheresis, and PBMCs were isolated by Ficoll-Histopaque density gradient centrifugation and then cryopreserved in liquid nitrogen vapor phase. Purity and quantity of every magnetically sorted T cell population were checked by analytical flow cytometry. Each sorted fraction had its genomic DNA isolated and then quantified by UV absorbance on a Nanodrop 2000c.

Sample: naive CD8+ T cells sorted from blood. Interpreted using the paper, the cell subset or site label stands for: CD45RA+CCR7+. The clonotype comes from a man aged 25-45 years in good health. The chain uses TRBV5-1 and TRBJ2-7, with TRBD1 matching 9 junction bases. The CDR3 protein is CASSPGTGPYEQYF. The DNA is TGCGCCAGCAGCCCGGGGACAGGGCCCTACGAGCAGTACTTC. Here the CDR3 is joined to the reference TRBV5-1 and TRBJ2-7 genes, and the full variable domain is: KAGVTQTPRYLIKTRGQQVTLSCSPISGHRSVSWYQQTPGQGLQFLFEYFSETQRNKGNFPGRFSGRQFSNSRSEMNVSTLELGDSALYLCASSPGTGPYEQYFGPGTRLTVT.